The next 26 T cell receptor beta chains were all read from a single sample in a study of T cell changes during pregnancy in multiple sclerosis (dated by TCRdb to the late 2010s). Libraries were made using the immunoSEQ multiplex PCR assay. The clones in this table, taken by TCRdb from immuneACCESS, are in-frame only. Not every clone is retained; where verified, under half of the shortfall comes from an unresolved V gene, and the cause of the rest is unknown. Present in this sample are 40,000 to 45,000 clones, about 88% of which were seen just once. About 1.2% of the sample goes to the ten largest clones. The sample here was CD4+ T cells from peripheral blood mononuclear cells, taken in the first trimester of pregnancy. The receptor set was obtained from a female donor with multiple sclerosis, enrolled in a pregnancy study.

This clone was found once. The chain is built from TRBV6-6 and TRBJ1-1; 9 bases agree with TRBD1. The germline CDR1 and CDR2 sequences are MNHNY and SVGAGI (reference sequence). This CDR3 is 15 amino acids long. The junction had 4 bases not matched to a gene; V was cut back by 0 bases and J by 5 bases. DNA for the CDR3: TGTGCCAGCAGTTACTCTGACAGGGGGACGACTGAAGCTTTCTTT. It codes for CASSYSDRGTTEAFF.

V usage is TRBV12-5 and J usage is TRBJ2-3; D gene uncertain. The CDR3 sequence is 15 residues long. CDR1 is LGHNT and CDR2 is FRNRAP in the germline V gene. V lost 2 bases and J 6 bases, leaving 15 bases between the germline ends. The CDR3 protein is CASGLTLAWSDTQYF. CDR3 in DNA: TGTGCTAGTGGTTTGACCCTCGCGTGGTCGGATACGCAGTATTTT.

The rearrangement joins TRBV4-2 to TRBJ1-4; D is ambiguous. The CDR3 has 16 residues. V gave up 4 bases and J gave up 0 bases, with 12 bases separating them. From germline, CDR1 is LGHNA and CDR2 YNFKEQ. The CDR3 is CASSRTYSATNEKLFF. In DNA, the CDR3 is TGTGCCAGCAGCCGAACCTACAGTGCAACTAATGAAAAACTGTTTTTT.

V is TRBV10-2 and J is TRBJ2-2, with 11 bases lining up with TRBD1. The CDR3 totals 14 residues. Germline V gene lookup returns CDR1 WSHSY and CDR2 SAAADI. The V segment lost 6 bases and the J segment 5 bases; nucleotides outside the gene matches: 2. The CDR3 loop reads CASSGQGATGELFF. The CDR3 region has the DNA TGCGCCAGCAGCGGACAGGGGGCAACCGGGGAGCTGTTTTTT.

This clone was observed once. This chain joins TRBV28 and TRBJ2-5; 7 bases align to TRBD1. This CDR3 spans 14 amino acids. Trimming removed 7 bases from V and 4 bases from J; junction bases left unmatched: 9. The germline gives CDR1 MDHEN, CDR2 SYDVKM. CDR3 coding DNA: TGTGCCAGCACTACAGGGGCCCCCGTAGAGACCCAGTACTTC. Translated, it gives CASTTGAPVETQYF.

Turning to this clone: At one end the junction does not follow the germline gene, possibly because of a read error. The chain combines TRBV5-6 with TRBJ1-6, with D maybe TRBD1 (6 bases). Germline CDR1 SGHDT, CDR2 YYEEEE. The CDR3 has 14 amino acids. The CDR3 nucleotides read TGTGCCAGCAGATTGGACAGCGGTAATTCACCCCTCCACTTT. This encodes CASRLDSGNSPLHF.

The chain is built from TRBV27 and TRBJ2-7; 8 bases match TRBD1. The germline V gene encodes CDR1 MNHEY and CDR2 SMNVEV (reference sequence). CDR3 length: 15 residues. The V segment lost 4 bases and the J segment 0 bases; nucleotides outside the gene matches: 5. CDR3 residues: CASSSTGASSYEQYF. In nucleotides, the CDR3 is TGTGCCAGCAGTTCGACAGGGGCCAGCTCCTACGAGCAGTACTTC.

The chain is built from TRBV6-1 and TRBJ1-4, with 9 bases fitting TRBD1. V shed 4 bases, J shed 8 bases, and the junction held 5 bases outside the gene matches. In germline, CDR1 is MNHNS, CDR2 SASEGT. The CDR3 runs to 14 residues. The CDR3 DNA reads TGTGCCAGCAGTGCCGGGACAGGGAGGGAAAAACTGTTTTTT. As protein: CASSAGTGREKLFF.

V is TRBV19 and J is TRBJ2-3; D may be TRBD2 (5 bases). Germline CDR1 reads LNHDA; CDR2 reads SQIVND (reference sequence). V lost 1 base and J lost 4, with 9 bases in between. This CDR3 contains 14 residues. The CDR3 protein is CASSIARAADTQYF. The CDR3 bases are TGTGCCAGTAGTATAGCGAGGGCAGCAGATACGCAGTATTTT.

The chain joins TRBV7-9 to TRBJ1-2; D unresolved. Germline CDR1 and CDR2: SEHNR and FQNEAQ (reference sequence). CDR3 size: 14 residues. The V and J ends lost 6 bases and 6 bases respectively, with 17 bases between them. The CDR3: CASSHNRENHGYTF. The CDR3, as DNA: TGTGCCAGCAGTCACAACCGGGAAAACCATGGCTACACCTTC. The full variable domain, with the rest looked up from reference TRBV7-9 and TRBJ1-2, is DTGVSQNPRHKITKRGQNVTFRCDPISEHNRLYWYRQTLGQGPEFLTYFQNEAQLEKSRLLSDRFSAERPKGSFSTLEIQRTEQGDSAMYLCASSHNRENHGYTFGSGTRLTVV.

This clone came up once. The chain carries TRBV4-3 and TRBJ2-7; TRBD1 might be the D (5 bases). Per the germline V gene, CDR1 is LGHNA and CDR2 is YSLEER. There are 15 residues in the CDR3. V was clipped by 0 bases and J by 4 bases, with 13 bases between them. The CDR3 bases are TGCGCCAGCAGCCAAGAGGTCAGGGTTGGGTACGAGCAGTACTTC. Its translation: CASSQEVRVGYEQYF.

The rearrangement uses TRBV28 and TRBJ1-5; 8 bases fit TRBD1. Germline V lookup: CDR1 MDHEN, CDR2 SYDVKM. The CDR3 covers 16 residues. The trim removed 2 bases at V and 2 bases at J, leaving 5 bases unmatched. CDR3 loop: CASSLGETGGNQPQHF. The DNA of the CDR3 is TGTGCCAGCAGTTTAGGGGAGACAGGGGGCAATCAGCCCCAGCATTTT.

J is TRBJ1-4 and V is TRBV15; TRBD1 matches at 9 bases. V trimming: 3 bases; J trimming: 14 bases; junction bases outside the gene matches: 16. The CDR3 runs to 16 residues. Germline assignment: CDR1 LNHNV and CDR2 YYDKDF (reference sequence). CDR3 sequence: CATSRGGQGRDQGLFF. The CDR3 nucleotides are TGTGCCACCAGCAGGGGGGGACAGGGCCGGGATCAAGGGCTGTTTTTT.

This clone appeared a few times. The V gene is TRBV30, the J gene TRBJ1-1; possibly TRBD1 for D (6 bases). Germline CDR1 and CDR2: GTSNPN and SVGIG (reference sequence). The V gene lost 0 bases and the J gene lost 1 base, with 9 bases spanning the gap. The CDR3 covers 14 residues. The CDR3 sequence: CAWSVMDRNTEAFF. In nucleotides, the CDR3 is TGTGCCTGGAGTGTAATGGACAGGAACACTGAAGCTTTCTTT.

The chain has TRBV9 and TRBJ2-1, with a possible D match to TRBD2 (6 bases). Per the germline V gene, CDR1 is SGDLS and CDR2 is YYNGEE. The V end lost 4 bases, the J end lost 6 bases, and 23 bases lay between the germline ends. The CDR3 spans 17 residues. The CDR3 region has the DNA TGTGCCAGCAGCCCTAAACGGGTGGAGGGAGCGGGCAATGAGCAGTTCTTC. This sequence encodes CASSPKRVEGAGNEQFF.

Concerning this clone itself: The junction departs from the called germline gene at one end, perhaps through a read error. The V call is TRBV9, the J call TRBJ2-1, with D possibly being TRBD1 (6 bases). The CDR3 contains 15 residues. Germline assignment: CDR1 SGDLS and CDR2 YYNGEE. CDR3 in amino acids: CAGSTQGSSYNEQFF. Written as DNA, the CDR3 is TGTGCCGGCAGCACTCAGGGGAGCTCCTACAATGAGCAGTTCTTC.

The chain carries TRBV5-1 and TRBJ2-5; the match to TRBD2 covers 7 bases. This CDR3 contains 16 residues. The J segment lost 5 bases and the V segment lost 0 bases, leaving 10 bases of the junction unmatched. CDR1 and CDR2 from the germline V gene are SGHRS and YFSETQ. In DNA form, the CDR3 reads TGCGCCAGCAGCTTGGAGAAATTGACTAGCTTGGAGACCCAGTACTTC. It translates to CASSLEKLTSLETQYF.

The chain couples TRBV11-2 to TRBJ2-5; TRBD2 aligns across 7 bases. Looked up from germline, CDR1 is SGHAT and CDR2 is FQNNGV. After removal of 5 bases from V and 0 bases from J, the junction contained 9 bases not matched to a gene. The CDR3 consists of 16 residues. The CDR3 sequence: CASSPWGTTDQETQYF. In DNA, the CDR3 is TGTGCCAGCAGCCCCTGGGGGACTACCGACCAAGAGACCCAGTACTTC.

This sequence joins TRBV5-4 and TRBJ2-5; 7 nucleotides align to TRBD2. In germline, CDR1 is SGHNT, CDR2 YYREEE (reference sequence). The V and J ends lost 4 bases and 2 bases, in that order; junction bases with no gene match: 5. The CDR3 totals 14 residues. The CDR3 is CASSLKGGQETQYF. The CDR3 region has the DNA TGTGCCAGCAGCCTCAAGGGAGGGCAAGAGACCCAGTACTTC.

The count of this clone is one. The J gene is TRBJ2-1, the V gene TRBV6-5; D call uncertain. Germline CDR1 is MNHEY and CDR2 is SVGAGI. The CDR3 has 14 residues. The V end was cut by 7 bases, the J end by 6 bases, with 16 bases between. This CDR3 is CASTAQDLGNEQFF. CDR3 coding DNA: TGTGCCAGCACCGCCCAAGACTTGGGCAATGAGCAGTTCTTC.

CDR3 region: CASSLGQGRYGYTF. Here the CDR3 DNA reads TGCGCCAGCAGCTTGGGACAGGGCCGCTATGGCTACACCTTC. The chain carries TRBV5-1 and TRBJ1-2; TRBD1 matches 7 bases. Trimming at V came to 0 bases and at J to 4 bases, leaving 3 bases not matched to a gene. The CDR3 is 14 amino acids. Germline V gene sequence: CDR1 SGHRS, CDR2 YFSETQ. Drawing the rest from reference TRBV5-1 and TRBJ1-2, the complete variable domain is KAGVTQTPRYLIKTRGQQVTLSCSPISGHRSVSWYQQTPGQGLQFLFEYFSETQRNKGNFPGRFSGRQFSNSRSEMNVSTLELGDSALYLCASSLGQGRYGYTFGSGTRLTVV.

This chain joins TRBV5-1 and TRBJ2-7, with 7 bases aligning to TRBD1. V was clipped by 7 bases and J by 2 bases; unmatched bases: 6. This CDR3 contains 13 residues. Germline V gene sequence: CDR1 SGHRS, CDR2 YFSETQ. In DNA form, the CDR3 reads TGCGCCAGCCGAGGGGGCGGAACCTACGAGCAGTACTTC. Protein sequence: CASRGGGTYEQYF.

The gene calls are TRBV19 and TRBJ2-7; 8 positions agree with TRBD1. CDR1 and CDR2 from the germline V gene are LNHDA and SQIVND (reference sequence). This CDR3 is built from 16 residues. Trimming at V came to 3 bases and at J to 4 bases, leaving 11 bases not matched to a gene. The CDR3 is CASSMQAPGQEYEQYF. Here the CDR3 DNA reads TGTGCCAGTAGTATGCAGGCTCCGGGACAGGAGTACGAGCAGTACTTC.

V is TRBV18 and J is TRBJ2-3, with D possibly being TRBD2 (5 bases). The CDR3 sequence is 17 residues long. CDR1 is KGHSH, CDR2 LQKENI, per germline. Trimming took 2 bases from V and 0 from J, leaving 15 bases between them. CDR3 nucleotide sequence: TGTGCCAGCTCACCATTCCGCGGGCGGAGAAGCACAGATACGCAGTATTTT. As protein: CASSPFRGRRSTDTQYF.

This chain links TRBV28 with TRBJ2-5; perhaps TRBD1 as D (5 bases). V dropped 7 bases and J dropped 4 bases, with 13 bases sitting between them. CDR3 length equals 13 residues. Germline loops: CDR1 MDHEN, CDR2 SYDVKM. The chain's CDR3 is CASIRGIGETQYF. The CDR3 coding sequence is TGTGCCAGCATAAGGGGAATAGGAGAGACCCAGTACTTC.

This sequence joins TRBV11-2 and TRBJ2-3; perhaps TRBD1 as D (6 bases). Germline-derived CDR1 and CDR2 are SGHAT and FQNNGV. V gave up 5 bases and J gave up 1 base, with 13 bases separating them. The CDR3 has 15 amino acids. As DNA, the CDR3 is TGTGCCAGCAGCGATCCTTCAGGGGGCACAGATACGCAGTATTTT. Its protein is CASSDPSGGTDTQYF.